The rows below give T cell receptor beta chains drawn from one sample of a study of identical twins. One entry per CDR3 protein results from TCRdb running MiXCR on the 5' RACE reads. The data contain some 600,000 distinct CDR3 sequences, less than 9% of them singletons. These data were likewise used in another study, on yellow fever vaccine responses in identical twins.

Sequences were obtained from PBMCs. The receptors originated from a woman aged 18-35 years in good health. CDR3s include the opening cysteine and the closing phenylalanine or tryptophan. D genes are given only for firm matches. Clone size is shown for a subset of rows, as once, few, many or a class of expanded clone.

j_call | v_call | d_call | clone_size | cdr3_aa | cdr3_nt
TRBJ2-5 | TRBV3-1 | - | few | CASSQLVTQYF | TGTGCCAGCAGCCAGCTCGTGACCCAGTACTTC
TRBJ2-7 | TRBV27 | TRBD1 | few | CASSLSQGAASYEQYF | TGTGCCAGCAGTTTATCGCAGGGGGCAGCCTCCTACGAGCAGTACTTC
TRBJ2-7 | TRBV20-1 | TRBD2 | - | CSARVGTSYEQYF | TGCAGTGCTAGAGTGGGGACTAGCTACGAGCAGTACTTC
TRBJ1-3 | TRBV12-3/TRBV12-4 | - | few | CASTDRPSGNTIYF | TGTGCCAGCACCGACAGGCCCTCTGGAAACACCATATATTTT
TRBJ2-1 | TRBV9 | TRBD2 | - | CASSVVAGGTGSEQFF | TGTGCCAGCAGCGTAGTAGCGGGGGGGACCGGCAGTGAGCAGTTCTTC
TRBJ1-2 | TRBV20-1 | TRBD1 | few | CSAGQGGPNYGYTF | TGCAGTGCTGGTCAGGGGGGCCCTAACTATGGCTACACCTTC
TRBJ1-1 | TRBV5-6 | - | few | CASSLDGGEPEAFF | TGTGCCAGCAGCTTGGACGGGGGCGAGCCTGAAGCTTTCTTT
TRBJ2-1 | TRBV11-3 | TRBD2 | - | CASSLETSGGAEQFF | TGTGCCAGCAGCTTAGAGACTAGCGGGGGGGCTGAGCAGTTCTTC
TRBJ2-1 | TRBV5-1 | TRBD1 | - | CASSLGDRAHEQFF | TGCGCCAGCAGCTTAGGGGACAGGGCCCATGAGCAGTTCTTC
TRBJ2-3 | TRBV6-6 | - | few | CASSYDRTDTQYF | TGTGCCAGCAGTTACGACCGCACAGATACGCAGTATTTT
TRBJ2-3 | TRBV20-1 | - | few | CSVARDQHLDTQYF | TGCAGTGTTGCGCGGGACCAGCATTTAGATACGCAGTATTTT
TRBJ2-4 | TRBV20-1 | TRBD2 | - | CSARLAGGLAKNIQYF | TGCAGTGCTAGACTAGCGGGGGGGCTGGCCAAAAACATTCAGTACTTC
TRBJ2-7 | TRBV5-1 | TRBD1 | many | CASSLTTGGLYEQYF | TGCGCCAGCAGCTTGACGACAGGGGGCCTCTACGAGCAGTACTTC
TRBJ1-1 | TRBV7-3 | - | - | CASSLYPGSPLNTEAFF | TGTGCCAGCAGCTTATACCCGGGGTCACCACTGAACACTGAAGCTTTCTTT
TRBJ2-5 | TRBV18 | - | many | CASSPMYQETQYF | TGTGCCAGCTCACCAATGTACCAAGAGACCCAGTACTTC
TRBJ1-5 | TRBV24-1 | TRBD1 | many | CATSLTGSDQPQHF | TGTGCCACCAGTCTGACAGGGAGCGATCAGCCCCAGCATTTT
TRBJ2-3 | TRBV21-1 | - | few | CASSKRGSGPTDTQYF | TGTGCCAGCAGCAAAAGGGGCAGTGGGCCCACAGATACGCAGTATTTT
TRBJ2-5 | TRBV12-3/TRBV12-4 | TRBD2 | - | CASSSGSSGVQETQYF | TGTGCCAGCAGTTCAGGGTCTAGCGGGGTACAAGAGACCCAGTACTTC
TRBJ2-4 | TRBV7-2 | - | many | CASSPLELAKNIQYF | TGTGCCAGCAGCCCCCTTGAATTGGCCAAAAACATTCAGTACTTC
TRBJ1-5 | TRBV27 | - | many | CASSQRGLPNQPQHF | TGTGCCAGCAGCCAACGGGGGCTCCCGAATCAGCCCCAGCATTTT
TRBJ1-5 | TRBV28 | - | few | CASSLRRFSNQPQHF | TGTGCCAGCAGTTTACGACGGTTTAGCAATCAGCCCCAGCATTTT
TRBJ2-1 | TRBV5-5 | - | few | CASSHLLPGHNEQFF | TGTGCCAGCAGCCACCTTTTACCCGGCCACAATGAGCAGTTCTTC
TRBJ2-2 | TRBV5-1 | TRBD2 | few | CASSLSGLVNTGELFF | TGCGCCAGCAGCTTGTCGGGACTAGTGAACACCGGGGAGCTGTTTTTT
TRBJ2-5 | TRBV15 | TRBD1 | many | CATSEERGQKETQYF | TGTGCCACCAGCGAAGAAAGGGGGCAGAAAGAGACCCAGTACTTC
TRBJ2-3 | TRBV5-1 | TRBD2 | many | CASSLGSGSAADTQYF | TGCGCCAGCAGCTTGGGTAGCGGGAGTGCGGCAGATACGCAGTATTTT
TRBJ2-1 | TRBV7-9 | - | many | CASSQIGNEQFF | TGTGCCAGCAGCCAAATTGGCAATGAGCAGTTCTTC
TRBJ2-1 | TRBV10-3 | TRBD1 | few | CAISLQGVGYNEQFF | TGTGCCATCAGTCTACAGGGGGTCGGCTACAATGAGCAGTTCTTC
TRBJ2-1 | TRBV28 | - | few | CASSGTFEGGRVNEQFF | TGTGCCAGCAGTGGCACGTTTGAGGGGGGGCGGGTCAATGAGCAGTTCTTC
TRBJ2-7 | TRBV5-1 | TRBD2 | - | CASSLTSGRASSYEQYF | TGCGCCAGCAGCTTAACTAGCGGGAGGGCTTCGAGTTACGAGCAGTACTTC
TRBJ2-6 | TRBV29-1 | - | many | CSVEKTGSTGANVLTF | TGCAGCGTTGAAAAGACAGGCTCGACGGGGGCCAACGTCCTGACTTTC
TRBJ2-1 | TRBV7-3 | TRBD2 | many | CASSLTSGTTPKDEQFF | TGTGCCAGCAGCTTAACAAGCGGGACTACCCCAAAGGATGAGCAGTTCTTC
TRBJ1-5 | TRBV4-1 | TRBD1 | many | CASSQEGDRVYQPQHF | TGCGCCAGCAGCCAAGAAGGGGACAGGGTGTATCAGCCCCAGCATTTT
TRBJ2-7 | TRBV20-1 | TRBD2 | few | CSATGLAGSEQYF | TGCAGTGCTACGGGACTAGCGGGAAGCGAGCAGTACTTC
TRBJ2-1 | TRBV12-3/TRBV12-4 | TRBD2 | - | CASSPGLAGVSSYNEQFF | TGTGCCAGCAGCCCCGGACTAGCGGGAGTGAGCTCCTACAATGAGCAGTTCTTC
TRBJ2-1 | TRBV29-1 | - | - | CSVDGINEQFF | TGCAGCGTTGATGGAATCAATGAGCAGTTCTTC
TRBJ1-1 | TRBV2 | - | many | CVSGGDTEAFF | TGTGTTAGCGGGGGCGACACTGAAGCTTTCTTT
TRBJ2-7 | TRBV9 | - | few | CASSVGGAEATEQYF | TGTGCCAGCAGCGTAGGTGGGGCGGAGGCTACCGAGCAGTACTTC
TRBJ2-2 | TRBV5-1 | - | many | CASSRDFRGELFF | TGCGCCAGCAGCCGGGACTTTCGCGGGGAGCTGTTTTTT
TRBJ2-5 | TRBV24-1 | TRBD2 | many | CATSDHPGLANQETQYF | TGTGCCACCAGTGACCATCCCGGACTAGCGAACCAAGAGACCCAGTACTTC
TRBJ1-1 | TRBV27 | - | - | CASSLVRQSNTEAFF | TGTGCCAGCAGTTTAGTGAGGCAGTCCAACACTGAAGCTTTCTTT
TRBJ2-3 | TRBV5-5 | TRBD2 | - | CASSPVPPTSGNTQYF | TGTGCCAGCAGCCCGGTACCTCCGACTAGCGGCAATACGCAGTATTTT
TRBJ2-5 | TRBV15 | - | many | CATSRDRAGTETQYF | TGTGCCACCAGCAGAGATAGGGCAGGGACAGAGACCCAGTACTTC
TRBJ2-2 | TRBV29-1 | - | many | CSVGAGTGELFF | TGCAGCGTTGGTGCGGGCACCGGGGAGCTGTTTTTT
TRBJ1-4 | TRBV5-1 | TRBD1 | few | CASSLGRGGGEKLFF | TGCGCCAGCAGCCTGGGACGAGGAGGGGGCGAAAAACTGTTTTTT
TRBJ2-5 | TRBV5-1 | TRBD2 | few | CASTGLAAQETQYF | TGCGCCAGCACAGGACTAGCGGCTCAAGAGACCCAGTACTTC
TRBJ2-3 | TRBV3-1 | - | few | CASSTGLSSTDTQYF | TGTGCCAGCAGCACAGGACTAAGCAGCACAGATACGCAGTATTTT